This T cell receptor beta chain was profiled in a study of T cells expressing NK-cell markers. Comment on this clonotype: Antigen unknown.

From the 5' RACE reads, TCRdb lists one entry per CDR3 protein and no DNA. This sample's table reports some 450,000 distinct CDR3 sequences. The study, taken as a whole, reports: The leading position in the CD3+CD56-NKG2C+ fraction of several donors also went to these clonotypes.

CDR3 length equals 17 residues. Germline loops: CDR1 SGHVS, CDR2 FQNEAQ. The clonotype originates from a woman between 18 and 70 years old in good health. This sequence joins TRBV7-8 and TRBJ2-6; the TRBD2 assignment by TCRdb is unverifiable without DNA. The sequencing input was blood T cells: a sorted CD56 or NKG2C T cell subset, CD4+ or CD8+ T cells, or bulk PBMC T cells (not recorded which). CDR3 in amino acids: CASSLGAFRSGANVLTF. The full variable domain, with the rest looked up from reference TRBV7-8 and TRBJ2-6, is GAGVSQSPRYKVAKRGQDVALRCDPISGHVSLFWYQQALGQGPEFLTYFQNEAQLDKSGLPSDRFFAERPEGSVSTLKIQRTQQEDSAVYLCASSLGAFRSGANVLTFGAGSRLTVL.